The following is a T cell receptor (beta chain) sequence with its context. Its antigen remains undetermined. No qualities accompany the bases; no much larger clone lies one base away. A single peripheral blood draw of around 0.11 L on average was collected from each donor into heparinised tubes. Using a panel that included CD45RO, CCR7, CD25, CD127, CD95 and CD27, naive, central memory, regulatory and stem cell-like memory CD4+ T cells were sorted on a BD FACSAria II. Every sorted population had a purity above 95%. PBMCs were isolated right away by Lymphoprep density gradient centrifugation and were stained directly, without culture. So that batch effects would be minimized, each experiment stained and sorted samples in pairs, pairing one healthy donor with one patient. The entire isolated RNA was reverse transcribed using the High Capacity cDNA Reverse Transcription Kit, and thus expressed TCRB transcripts were sequenced. Deep immunoSEQ sequencing was performed on naive, central memory and regulatory T cell samples, with an average of roughly 3.3 million total reads per sample. Sorted cells were lysed in RLT buffer, and RNA was extracted using DNase-treated RNeasy Micro or Mini kits according to cell number. To prevent cross-contamination, every cell subset was processed on its own, while patient and healthy donor samples were processed together. TCRB sequences were amplified from cDNA with the immunoSEQ multiplex PCR, producing 87-bp fragments spanning the CDR3 region. Sequencing of the amplicons was performed on the Illumina HiSeq platform. Regarding the original processing steps: PCR bias was computationally corrected using synthetic template baselines, reads within Hamming distance 2 were collapsed, and singletons that could not be merged were discarded. By aligning reads against IMGT, V, D and J genes, CDR3 length, and insertions or deletions at six rearrangement sites were assigned. Clonotype counts were normalized to sorted cell number within each subset before computing true diversity and Gini coefficients with the tcR R package. The overlap coefficient, calculated on TCRB nucleotide sequences, was used to quantify repertoire sharing. Out-of-frame TCRB sequences from naive cells were analyzed to stand in for the pre-selection repertoire. This immuneACCESS table, as held by TCRdb, lists in-frame sequences with V and J called but not all clones. Of the missing ones, under half trace to an unresolved V gene in checked studies; the others have no known cause. For V, J and clone size, that table is used; D and trimming come from the DNA. This sample holds 900,000 or so clones; about 17% were observed only once. The top ten clones comprise around 0.02% of the sample.

These data originate in a study of beta chain features in type 1 diabetes (dated by TCRdb to the late 2010s). Regarding the study in general: Mean age, gender distribution, total cell number and subset yield did not differ between patients and healthy donors. Naive and central memory subsets were obtained from all 30 or so donors, but regulatory and stem cell-like memory subsets were isolated from only 8 patients and about 8 healthy donors. A total of roughly 100,000,000 sorted cells were examined across all samples, and the number of cells per subset was strongly correlated with RNA yield. The study compared the TCRB repertoires of sorted circulating CD4+ T cell subsets in recently diagnosed type 1 diabetes patients with those in matched healthy donors.

The investigation overall reported the following: A moderate but significant shortening of TCRB CDR3 length was observed in type 1 diabetes patients in all four CD4+ subsets. Naive, central memory and regulatory TCRB repertoires appeared to be more similar among patients than among healthy donors. PCR may preferentially amplify shorter templates, but because patient and control samples were amplified and corrected together, any resulting skew would affect both groups equally. At VDJ recombination sites, type 1 diabetes patients had fewer insertions and more deleted nucleotides, which implies abnormalities in thymic rearrangement. Because cDNA was sequenced instead of genomic DNA, highly expressing activated cells could be over-represented, though the groups showed no difference in activation or CD3 levels. Only small numbers of individuals were included in the HLA sub-analyses, which left unresolved whether HLA type had any influence on TCRB rearrangement.

The sample consisted of naive CD4+ T cells from blood. Sample cell subset or site, as interpreted from the label and publication: true naive CD4+ T cells. This receptor was taken from a young woman in good health.

Read as DNA, the sequence is TGTGCCAGCAGCCCAAGGCTCCGGCTAGCGGGAAGGGTCAATGAGCAGTTCTTC. Translation gives CASSPRLRLAGRVNEQFF. The chain links TRBV28 with TRBJ2-1; 9 central bases correspond to TRBD2. The germline V end is reduced by 6 bases and the J end by 6 bases; junction bases left unmatched: 18. The germline V gene yields MDHEN for CDR1 and SYDVKM for CDR2. The CDR3, from cysteine to phenylalanine, totals 18 residues. Of all the DNA, just the CDR3 is kept, 54 bases in frame from base 1.